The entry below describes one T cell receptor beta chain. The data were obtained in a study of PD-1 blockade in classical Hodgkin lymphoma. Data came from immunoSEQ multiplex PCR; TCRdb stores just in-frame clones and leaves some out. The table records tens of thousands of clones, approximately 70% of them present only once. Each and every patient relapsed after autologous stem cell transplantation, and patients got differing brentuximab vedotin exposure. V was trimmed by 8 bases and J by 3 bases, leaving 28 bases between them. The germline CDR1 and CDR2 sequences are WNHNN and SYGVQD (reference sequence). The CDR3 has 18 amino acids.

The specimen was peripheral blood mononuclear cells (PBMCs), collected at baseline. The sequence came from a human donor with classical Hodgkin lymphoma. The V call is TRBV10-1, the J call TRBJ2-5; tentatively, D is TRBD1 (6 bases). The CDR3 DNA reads TGCGCCAGCTGGAAGGAAGGGACAATAACCCTATATGAAGAGACCCAGTACTTC. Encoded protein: CASWKEGTITLYEETQYF.